The 29 T cell receptor beta chains below come from one sample, sequenced in a study of identical twins. From the 5' RACE reads, TCRdb called clonotypes with MiXCR, one entry per CDR3 protein. Of 640,000 or so distinct CDR3 sequences detected, roughly 6% appear once; the ten largest clones hold 1.5% to 2%. Sequencing input: naive T cells sorted from blood. The receptors were gathered from a man aged 18-30 years in good health.

This clonotype occurred many times. This rearrangement joins TRBV5-1 to TRBJ2-1, with no clear D. The CDR3 is 13 amino acids. Germline lookup yields CDR1 SGHRS and CDR2 YFSETQ. V was clipped by 2 bases and J by 8 bases, with 11 bases between them. CDR3 amino acids: CASSLRPNDEQFF. Here the CDR3 DNA reads TGCGCCAGCAGCTTAAGGCCGAACGATGAGCAGTTCTTC.

This clonotype turned up a few times. The CDR3 reads CATSDGAYGYTF. CDR3 DNA sequence: TGTGCCACCAGTGACGGGGCTTATGGCTACACCTTC. The genes are TRBV24-1 and TRBJ1-2; a weak D match, TRBD1 (5 bases). In germline, CDR1 is KGHDR, CDR2 SFDVKD. The CDR3 has 12 amino acids. Trimming stripped 4 bases from V and 5 bases from J, with 7 bases between.

This clonotype was counted a few times. The V gene is TRBV30, the J gene TRBJ1-2; unclear D gene. The CDR3 length is 12 residues. Per the germline V gene, CDR1 is GTSNPN and CDR2 is SVGIG (reference sequence). Trimming took 0 bases from V and 8 from J, leaving 10 bases between them. DNA for the CDR3: TGTGCCTGGAGTGTACTCGAAGGGGGCTACACCTTC. It is translated as CAWSVLEGGYTF.

This clonotype was observed many times. The chain is built from TRBV14 and TRBJ2-1, with 10 bases identical to TRBD2. The CDR3 runs 17 residues. Per germline, CDR1 SGHDN and CDR2 FVKESK. V shed 2 bases, J shed 5 bases, and the junction held 9 bases outside the gene matches. The DNA of the CDR3 is TGTGCCAGCAGCCAACTAGCGGGGGACCCCAGTAACAATGAGCAGTTCTTC. This codes for CASSQLAGDPSNNEQFF.

The chain has TRBV12-3 or TRBV12-4 and TRBJ2-1; D may correspond to TRBD1 or TRBD2 (7 bases each). Between the trimmed V and J ends, which lost 5 bases and 3 bases, there was a span of 17 bases. The CDR3 runs to 16 residues. The CDR3 is CASSGGGGGSYNEQFF. DNA for the CDR3: TGTGCCAGCAGTGGGGGAGGGGGCGGGAGCTACAATGAGCAGTTCTTC.

This clonotype turned up a few times. This chain connects TRBV27 to TRBJ2-2; 8 bases are a match to TRBD2. Germline trimming cut 2 bases from V and 1 base from J; bases unmatched to any gene: 6. CDR3 length equals 17 residues. Germline V CDR1 and CDR2: MNHEY, SMNVEV (reference sequence). CDR3 protein: CASSLAGGRWNTGELFF. The CDR3 nucleotides read TGTGCCAGCAGTTTAGCGGGAGGACGATGGAACACCGGGGAGCTGTTTTTT.

The chain employs TRBV5-1 and TRBJ2-1, with 7 nucleotides matching TRBD2. The CDR3 spans 17 residues. Trimming took 4 bases from V and 4 from J; bases not matched to a gene: 14. Germline V gene lookup returns CDR1 SGHRS and CDR2 YFSETQ. CDR3 region: CASSHLEPGRNYNEQFF. The CDR3 DNA sequence: TGCGCCAGCAGCCACCTCGAACCCGGGAGGAATTACAATGAGCAGTTCTTC.

The chain is built from TRBV6-2 or TRBV6-3 and TRBJ2-7; 7 bases match TRBD1. CDR3 length: 15 amino acids. V gave up 2 bases and J gave up 0 bases; unmatched junction bases: 4. In germline, CDR1 is MNHEY, CDR2 SVGEGT. CDR3 in DNA: TGTGCCAGCAGTTACCAACAGGGGTCCTCCTACGAGCAGTACGTC. Amino acid sequence: CASSYQQGSSYEQYV.

The chain carries TRBV11-2 and TRBJ2-1; D perhaps matches TRBD2 (6 bases). Germline V CDR1 and CDR2: SGHAT, FQNNGV. V lost 5 bases to trimming and J lost 8 bases, with 16 bases between them. The CDR3 has 14 residues. The CDR3 spells CASSQGLSSDEQFF. CDR3 coding DNA: TGTGCCAGCAGCCAGGGACTTAGCAGCGATGAGCAGTTCTTC.

This clonotype showed up many times. This chain links TRBV20-1 with TRBJ2-2, with D hard to call. The CDR3 has 14 residues. The V gene lost 0 bases and the J gene lost 2 bases, with 7 bases spanning the gap. Germline values: CDR1 DFQATT, CDR2 SNEGSKA (reference sequence). The CDR3, as DNA: TGCAGTGCTAGAGATGAGACAAACACCGGGGAGCTGTTTTTT. Its translation: CSARDETNTGELFF.

This chain uses TRBV29-1 with TRBJ2-5, with D tentatively TRBD1 (6 bases). The CDR3 runs to 12 residues. Trimming removed 4 bases from V and 4 bases from J, with 10 bases in between. CDR1 is SQVTM and CDR2 is ANQGSEA in the germline V gene. In nucleotides, the CDR3 is TGCAGCGTTGTGACAGGTGGAGAGACCCAGTACTTC. It codes for CSVVTGGETQYF.

This clonotype was seen a few times. This chain uses TRBV20-1 with TRBJ2-7; the match to TRBD1 covers 8 bases. Trimming removed 0 bases from V and 2 bases from J; junction bases left unmatched: 6. This CDR3 is 15 amino acids long. Germline CDR1 reads DFQATT; CDR2 reads SNEGSKA (reference sequence). The CDR3 DNA follows: TGCAGTGCTAGAGACGAGACAGGGGCCCCCTACGAGCAGTACTTC. It is translated as CSARDETGAPYEQYF.

This clonotype was detected a few times. The gene calls are TRBV7-9 and TRBJ1-2; D is uncertain. CDR1 is SEHNR and CDR2 is FQNEAQ in the germline V gene (reference sequence). CDR3 length: 13 residues. Trimming shortened V by 5 bases and J by 8 bases, and 15 bases separated the two germline ends. CDR3 coding DNA: TGTGCCAGCAGCCCCGAAGGGCGAGCGGGCTACACCTTC. This codes for CASSPEGRAGYTF.

This clonotype was observed many times. The chain employs TRBV7-2 and TRBJ2-1; no clear D. V was clipped by 11 bases and J by 8 bases, with 16 bases between them. The CDR3 consists of 12 residues. Germline V gene sequence: CDR1 SGHTA, CDR2 FQGNSA. In DNA, the CDR3 is TGTGCCGTGGTAGCCGGAGTCGATGAGCAGTTCTTC. Its translation is CAVVAGVDEQFF.

The chain is built from TRBV20-1 and TRBJ2-5; a weak D match, TRBD1 (8 bases). CDR3 length: 14 amino acids. V dropped 5 bases and J dropped 2 bases, with 15 bases sitting between them. Germline CDR1 DFQATT, CDR2 SNEGSKA (reference sequence). The CDR3 spells CSASTGEGQETQYF. CDR3 nucleotides: TGCAGTGCTTCGACAGGGGAGGGGCAAGAGACCCAGTACTTC.

This clonotype was observed at least ten times. This rearrangement joins TRBV7-9 to TRBJ2-7; the D gene is possibly TRBD2 (6 bases). There are 15 residues in the CDR3. Deletions cut 5 bases from V and 3 bases from J, with 17 bases between. Germline V gives CDR1 SEHNR, CDR2 FQNEAQ (reference sequence). The DNA of the CDR3 is TGTGCCAGCAGCAGTAGCGGCACAACCCACTACGAGCAGTACTTC. Protein sequence: CASSSSGTTHYEQYF.

This clonotype showed up just a few times. The rearrangement links TRBV5-6 to TRBJ2-4, with 11 bases aligning to TRBD2. The CDR3 contains 18 residues. Germline CDR1 is SGHDT and CDR2 is YYEEEE. V lost 3 bases to trimming and J lost 8 bases; unmatched junction nucleotides: 16. CDR3 region: CASSSSNLAGGPLDIQYF. CDR3 DNA sequence: TGTGCCAGCAGCTCCTCTAACCTAGCGGGAGGCCCGTTGGACATTCAGTACTTC.

This clonotype was observed a few times. This chain links TRBV9 with TRBJ1-1; D not resolved. The CDR3 consists of 16 residues. Trimming cost V 3 bases and J 1 base, with 16 bases left between them. Germline CDR1 reads SGDLS; CDR2 reads YYNGEE. CDR3 sequence: CASSGRNPPPNTEAFF. CDR3 sequence (DNA): TGTGCCAGCAGCGGACGAAATCCCCCGCCGAACACTGAAGCTTTCTTT.

The V and J genes are TRBV29-1 and TRBJ2-2, with a weak D call TRBD1 (5 bases). The V end lost 6 bases, the J end lost 4 bases, and 24 bases lay between the germline ends. Germline V gene lookup returns CDR1 SQVTM and CDR2 ANQGSEA. There are 17 residues in the CDR3. The CDR3 is CSVILPTATTFTGELFF. The DNA of the CDR3 is TGCAGCGTGATACTGCCGACAGCGACCACTTTCACCGGGGAGCTGTTTTTT.

This clonotype was detected a few times. The chain joins TRBV5-8 to TRBJ2-7; D is perhaps TRBD1 (6 bases). V was clipped by 0 bases and J by 6 bases, with 10 bases between them. The CDR3 loop spans 13 amino acids. Per germline, CDR1 SGHTS and CDR2 YDEGEE. The CDR3 region has the DNA TGTGCCAGCAGCTTGGACAGGGTCTTCGAGCAGTACTTC. Translation gives CASSLDRVFEQYF.

At least ten counts were recorded for this clonotype. This chain uses TRBV29-1 with TRBJ2-1; unclear D gene. This CDR3 is built from 14 residues. The germline gives CDR1 SQVTM, CDR2 ANQGSEA. V dropped 6 bases and J dropped 6 bases, with 18 bases sitting between them. CDR3 DNA: TGCAGCGTCAGACCGGCCGGAGTTGGCAATGAGCAGTTCTTC. It encodes CSVRPAGVGNEQFF.

In this sample, this clonotype turned up many times. The chain links TRBV6-1 to TRBJ2-3; D call uncertain. Per germline, CDR1 MNHNS and CDR2 SASEGT. The CDR3 is 16 residues long. Trimming removed 6 bases from V and 0 bases from J, with 16 bases in between. Written as DNA, the CDR3 is TGTGCCAGCAGCTCCTTCCGGGCCACCAGCACAGATACGCAGTATTTT. It translates to CASSSFRATSTDTQYF.

This clonotype was detected many times. The V gene is TRBV12-5, the J gene TRBJ2-3; a weak D match, TRBD1 (5 bases). The germline V and J ends were trimmed by 1 base and 10 bases, with 12 bases remaining between them. The CDR3 length is 13 residues. The germline CDR1 and CDR2 sequences are LGHNT and FRNRAP. For the CDR3, the DNA is TGTGCTAGTGGTTTGGCCAACAGGTTGGCGCAGTATTTT. Its translation is CASGLANRLAQYF.

This clonotype was seen a few times. This chain joins TRBV27 and TRBJ2-6, with 10 bases aligning to TRBD2. CDR1 is MNHEY, CDR2 SMNVEV, per germline (reference sequence). J gave up 4 bases and V 6 bases, and 0 bases lay outside the gene matches. This CDR3 contains 14 residues. Here the CDR3 DNA reads TGTGCCAGCAGACTAGCGGGAGGGGCCAACGTCCTGACTTTC. This encodes CASRLAGGANVLTF.

This chain links TRBV29-1 with TRBJ2-1; a possible D gene is TRBD2 (6 bases). From germline, CDR1 is SQVTM and CDR2 ANQGSEA. V lost 5 bases and J 4 bases, leaving 12 bases between the germline ends. The CDR3 totals 13 residues. The CDR3 is CSVHRRGYNEQFF. CDR3 sequence (DNA): TGCAGCGTTCACAGGAGGGGATACAATGAGCAGTTCTTC.

This clonotype appeared a few times. The chain links TRBV19 to TRBJ2-7; 7 bases map to TRBD1. Germline-derived CDR1 and CDR2 are LNHDA and SQIVND (reference sequence). V gave up 3 bases and J gave up 2 bases; unmatched junction bases: 4. The CDR3 sequence is 14 residues long. The CDR3 is CASSIYRGAYEQYF. The CDR3 nucleotides read TGTGCCAGTAGTATTTACAGGGGAGCCTACGAGCAGTACTTC.

V and J are TRBV12-3 or TRBV12-4 and TRBJ2-6; 8 bases match TRBD1. The length of the CDR3 is 18 residues. V was clipped by 0 bases and J by 0 bases; unmatched bases: 4. The CDR3 coding sequence is TGTGCCAGCAGTTTAGCGGGACAGGTTATCTCTGGGGCCAACGTCCTGACTTTC. It translates to CASSLAGQVISGANVLTF.

This clonotype was detected ten times or more. This chain connects TRBV20-1 to TRBJ2-1; TRBD2 matches 9 bases. Germline values: CDR1 DFQATT, CDR2 SNEGSKA (reference sequence). The CDR3 has 19 residues. V gave up 2 bases and J gave up 8 bases; unmatched junction bases: 22. The CDR3 DNA follows: TGCAGTGCTAGATTTGAGACGACTAGCGCGGGAGGGTTAGTGGATGAGCAGTTCTTC. Its protein product is CSARFETTSAGGLVDEQFF.

This clonotype was observed a few times. The rearrangement uses TRBV5-1 and TRBJ2-1, with D uncertain. The CDR3 has 14 residues. The germline V gene encodes CDR1 SGHRS and CDR2 YFSETQ. V was shortened by 0 bases and J by 8 bases, with 12 bases between the two germline ends. DNA of the CDR3: TGCGCCAGCAGCTTGGCGGTCAAGTTGCATGAGCAGTTCTTC. It is translated as CASSLAVKLHEQFF.